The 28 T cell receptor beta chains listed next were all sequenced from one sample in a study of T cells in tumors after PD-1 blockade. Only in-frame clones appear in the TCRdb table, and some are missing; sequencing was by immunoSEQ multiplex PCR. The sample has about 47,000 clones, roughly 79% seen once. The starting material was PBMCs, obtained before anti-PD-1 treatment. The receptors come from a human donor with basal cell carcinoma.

CDR3 loop: CASTRQVQPKGDYNEQFF. In DNA form, the CDR3 reads TGCGCCAGCACCAGACAGGTACAGCCCAAGGGGGATTACAATGAGCAGTTCTTC. The rearrangement links TRBV10-2 to TRBJ2-1, with D perhaps TRBD1 (6 bases). V lost 7 bases, J lost 4 bases, and 26 bases lay in between. The CDR3 has 18 residues. CDR1 is WSHSY and CDR2 is SAAADI in the germline V gene.

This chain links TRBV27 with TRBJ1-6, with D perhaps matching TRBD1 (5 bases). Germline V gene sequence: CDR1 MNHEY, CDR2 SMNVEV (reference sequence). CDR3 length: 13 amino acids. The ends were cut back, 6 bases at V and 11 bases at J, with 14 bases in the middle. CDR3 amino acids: CASRGTLRPPLHF. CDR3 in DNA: TGTGCCAGCAGAGGGACGCTTAGGCCACCCCTCCACTTT.

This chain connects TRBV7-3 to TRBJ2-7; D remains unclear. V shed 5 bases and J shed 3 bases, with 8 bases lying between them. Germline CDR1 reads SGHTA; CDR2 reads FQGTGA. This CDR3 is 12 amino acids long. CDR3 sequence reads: CASSPDVYEQYF. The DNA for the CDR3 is TGTGCCAGCAGCCCGGACGTCTACGAGCAGTACTTC.

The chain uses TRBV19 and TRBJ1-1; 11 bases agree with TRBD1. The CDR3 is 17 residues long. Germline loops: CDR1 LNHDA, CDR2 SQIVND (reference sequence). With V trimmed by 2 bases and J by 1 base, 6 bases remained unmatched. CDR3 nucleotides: TGTGCCAGTAGTATACCACCGGGGACAGGGGGGAACACTGAAGCTTTCTTT. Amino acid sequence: CASSIPPGTGGNTEAFF.

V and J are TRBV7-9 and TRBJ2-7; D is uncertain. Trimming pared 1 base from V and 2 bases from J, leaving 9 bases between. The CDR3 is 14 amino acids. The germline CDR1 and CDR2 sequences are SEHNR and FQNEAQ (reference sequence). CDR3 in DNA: TGTGCCAGCAGCTTAGACTTCGGTGCCTACGAGCAGTACTTC. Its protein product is CASSLDFGAYEQYF.

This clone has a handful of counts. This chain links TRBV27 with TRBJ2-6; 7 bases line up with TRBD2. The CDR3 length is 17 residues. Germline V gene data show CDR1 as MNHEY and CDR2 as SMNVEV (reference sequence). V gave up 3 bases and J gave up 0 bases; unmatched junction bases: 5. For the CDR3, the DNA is TGTGCCAGCAGTTTGGGGGGGTGGGTCTCTGGGGCCAACGTCCTGACTTTC. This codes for CASSLGGWVSGANVLTF. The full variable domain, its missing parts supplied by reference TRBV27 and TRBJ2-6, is EAQVTQNPRYLITVTGKKLTVTCSQNMNHEYMSWYRQDPGLGLRQIYYSMNVEVTDKGDVPEGYKVSRKEKRNFPLILESPSPNQTSLYFCASSLGGWVSGANVLTFGAGSRLTVL.

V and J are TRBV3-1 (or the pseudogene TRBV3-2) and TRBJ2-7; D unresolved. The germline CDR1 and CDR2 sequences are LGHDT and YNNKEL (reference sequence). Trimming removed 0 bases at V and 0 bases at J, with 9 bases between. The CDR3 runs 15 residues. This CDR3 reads CASSQEVAHSYEQYF. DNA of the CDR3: TGTGCCAGCAGCCAAGAAGTAGCTCACTCCTACGAGCAGTACTTC.

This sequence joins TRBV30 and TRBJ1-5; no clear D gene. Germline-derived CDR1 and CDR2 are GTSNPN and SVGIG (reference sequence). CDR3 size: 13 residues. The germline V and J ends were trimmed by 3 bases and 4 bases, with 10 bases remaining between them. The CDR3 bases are TGTGCCTGGAGGAGGCAGCCGAATCAGCCCCAGCATTTT. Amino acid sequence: CAWRRQPNQPQHF.

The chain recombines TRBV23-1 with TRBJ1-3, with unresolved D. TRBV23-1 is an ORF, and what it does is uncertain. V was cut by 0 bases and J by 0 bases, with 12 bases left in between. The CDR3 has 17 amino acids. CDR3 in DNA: TGCGCCAGCAGTCAATCGAAGGGCCTTAGCTCTGGAAACACCATATATTTT. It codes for CASSQSKGLSSGNTIYF.

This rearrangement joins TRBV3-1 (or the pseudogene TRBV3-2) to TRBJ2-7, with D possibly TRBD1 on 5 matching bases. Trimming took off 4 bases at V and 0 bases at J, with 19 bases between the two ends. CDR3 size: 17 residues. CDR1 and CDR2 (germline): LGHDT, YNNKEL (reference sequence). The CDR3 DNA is TGTGCCAGCAGCCCCATTACAGGTCAACCAAGCTCCTACGAGCAGTACTTC. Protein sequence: CASSPITGQPSSYEQYF.

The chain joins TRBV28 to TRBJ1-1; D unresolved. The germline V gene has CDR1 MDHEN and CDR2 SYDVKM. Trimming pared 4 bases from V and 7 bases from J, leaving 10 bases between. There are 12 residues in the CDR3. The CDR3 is CASSSRTFEAFF. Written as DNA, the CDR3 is TGTGCCAGCAGTTCGAGGACTTTTGAAGCTTTCTTT.

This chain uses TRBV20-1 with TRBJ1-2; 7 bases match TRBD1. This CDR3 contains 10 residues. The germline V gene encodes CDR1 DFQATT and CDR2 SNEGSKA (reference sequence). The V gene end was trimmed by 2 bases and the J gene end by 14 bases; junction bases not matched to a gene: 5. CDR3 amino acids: CSARRQGLTF. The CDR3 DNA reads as TGCAGTGCTAGACGACAGGGTTTAACCTTC.

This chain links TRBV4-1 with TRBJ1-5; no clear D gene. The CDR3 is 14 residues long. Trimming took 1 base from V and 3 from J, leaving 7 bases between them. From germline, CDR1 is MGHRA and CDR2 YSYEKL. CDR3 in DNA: TGCGCCAGCAGCCAAGGTGGATACAATCAGCCCCAGCATTTT. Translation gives CASSQGGYNQPQHF.

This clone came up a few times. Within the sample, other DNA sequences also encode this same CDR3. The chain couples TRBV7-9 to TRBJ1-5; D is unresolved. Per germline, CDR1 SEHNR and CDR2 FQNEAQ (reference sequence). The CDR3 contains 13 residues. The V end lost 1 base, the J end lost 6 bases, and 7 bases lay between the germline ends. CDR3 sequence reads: CASSLDEAQPQHF. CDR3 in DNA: TGTGCCAGCAGCTTAGACGAGGCTCAGCCCCAGCATTTT. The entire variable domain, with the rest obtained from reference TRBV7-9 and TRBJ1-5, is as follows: DTGVSQNPRHKITKRGQNVTFRCDPISEHNRLYWYRQTLGQGPEFLTYFQNEAQLEKSRLLSDRFSAERPKGSFSTLEIQRTEQGDSAMYLCASSLDEAQPQHFGDGTRLSIL.

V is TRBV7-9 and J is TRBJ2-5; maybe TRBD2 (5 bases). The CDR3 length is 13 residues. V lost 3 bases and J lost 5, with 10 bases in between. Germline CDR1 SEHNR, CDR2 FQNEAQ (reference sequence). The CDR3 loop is CASSLDEGETQYF. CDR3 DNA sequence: TGTGCCAGCAGCTTGGATGAGGGCGAGACCCAGTACTTC.

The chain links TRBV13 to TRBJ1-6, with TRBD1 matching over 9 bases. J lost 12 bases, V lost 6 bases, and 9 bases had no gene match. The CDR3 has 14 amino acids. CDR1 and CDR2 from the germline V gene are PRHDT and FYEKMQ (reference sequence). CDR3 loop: CASRLDPGQGPLHF. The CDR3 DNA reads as TGTGCCAGCAGACTTGATCCGGGACAGGGACCCCTCCACTTT.

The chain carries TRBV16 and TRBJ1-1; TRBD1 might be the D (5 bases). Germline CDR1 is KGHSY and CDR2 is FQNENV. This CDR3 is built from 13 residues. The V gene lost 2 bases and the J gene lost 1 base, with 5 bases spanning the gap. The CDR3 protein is CASSQQGNTEAFF. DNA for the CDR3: TGTGCCAGCAGCCAACAGGGGAACACTGAAGCTTTCTTT.

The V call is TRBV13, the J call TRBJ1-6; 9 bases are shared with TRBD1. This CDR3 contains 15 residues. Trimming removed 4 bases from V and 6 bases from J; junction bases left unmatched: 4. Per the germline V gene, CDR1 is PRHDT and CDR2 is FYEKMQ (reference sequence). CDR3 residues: CASSSRDRVNSPLHF. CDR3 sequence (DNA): TGTGCCAGCAGCTCCCGGGACAGGGTTAATTCACCCCTCCACTTT.

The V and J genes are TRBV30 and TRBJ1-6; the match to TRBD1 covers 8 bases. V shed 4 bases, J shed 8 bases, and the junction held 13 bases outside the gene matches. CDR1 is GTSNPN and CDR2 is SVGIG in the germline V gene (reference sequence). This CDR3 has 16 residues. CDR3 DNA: TGTGCCTGGACTACCCGGGGCAGGGGGCGCGATTCACCCCTCCACTTT. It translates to CAWTTRGRGRDSPLHF.

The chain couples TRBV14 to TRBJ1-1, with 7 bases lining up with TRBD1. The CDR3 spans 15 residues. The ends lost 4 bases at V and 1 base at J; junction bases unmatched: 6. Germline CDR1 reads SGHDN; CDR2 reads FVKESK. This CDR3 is CASSPMTGWNTEAFF. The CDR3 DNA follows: TGTGCCAGCAGCCCGATGACAGGGTGGAACACTGAAGCTTTCTTT.

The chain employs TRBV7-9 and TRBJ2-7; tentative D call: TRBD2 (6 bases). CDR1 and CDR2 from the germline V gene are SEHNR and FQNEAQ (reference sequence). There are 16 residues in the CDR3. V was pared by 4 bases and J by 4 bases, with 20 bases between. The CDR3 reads CASSSFGEEGRYEQYF. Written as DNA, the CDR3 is TGTGCCAGCAGCTCATTTGGCGAGGAGGGCCGGTACGAGCAGTACTTC.

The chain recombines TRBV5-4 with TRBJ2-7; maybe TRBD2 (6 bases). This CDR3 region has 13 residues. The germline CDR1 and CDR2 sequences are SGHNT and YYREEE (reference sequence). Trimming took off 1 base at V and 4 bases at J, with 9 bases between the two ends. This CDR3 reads CASSLSAGYEQYF. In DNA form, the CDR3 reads TGTGCCAGCAGCTTGAGCGCGGGGTACGAGCAGTACTTC.

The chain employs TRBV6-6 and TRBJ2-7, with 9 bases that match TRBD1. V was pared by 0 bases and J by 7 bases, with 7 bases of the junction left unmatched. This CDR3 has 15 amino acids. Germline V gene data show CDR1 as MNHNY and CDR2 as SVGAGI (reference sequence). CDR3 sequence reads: CASSYSWGQGLEQYF. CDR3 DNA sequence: TGTGCCAGCAGTTACTCTTGGGGACAGGGCTTAGAGCAGTACTTC.

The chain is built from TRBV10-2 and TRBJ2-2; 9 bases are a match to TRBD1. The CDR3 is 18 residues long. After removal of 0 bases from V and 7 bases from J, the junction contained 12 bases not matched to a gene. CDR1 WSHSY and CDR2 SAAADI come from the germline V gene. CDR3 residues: CASSESYGGTGTIGELFF. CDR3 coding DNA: TGCGCCAGCAGTGAGTCCTATGGCGGGACAGGGACAATCGGGGAGCTGTTTTTT.

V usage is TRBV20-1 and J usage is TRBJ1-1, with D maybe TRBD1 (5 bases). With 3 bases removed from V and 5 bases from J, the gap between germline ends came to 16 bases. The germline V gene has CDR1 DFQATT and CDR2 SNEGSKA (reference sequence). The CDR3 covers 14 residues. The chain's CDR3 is CSASIRARGTEAFF. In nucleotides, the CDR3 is TGCAGTGCTAGTATCCGGGCCCGGGGGACTGAAGCTTTCTTT.

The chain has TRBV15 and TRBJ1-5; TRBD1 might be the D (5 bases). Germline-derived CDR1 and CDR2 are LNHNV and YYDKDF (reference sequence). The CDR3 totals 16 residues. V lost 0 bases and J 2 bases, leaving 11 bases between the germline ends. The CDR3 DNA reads TGTGCCACCAGCAGAGATTTGGGAGGGGGCAATCAGCCCCAGCATTTT. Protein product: CATSRDLGGGNQPQHF.

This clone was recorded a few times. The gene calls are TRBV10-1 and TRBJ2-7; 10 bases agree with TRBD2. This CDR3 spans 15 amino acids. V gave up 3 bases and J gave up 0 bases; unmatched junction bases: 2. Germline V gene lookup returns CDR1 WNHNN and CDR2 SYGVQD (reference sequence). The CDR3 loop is CASSDSGGTSYEQYF. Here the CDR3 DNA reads TGCGCCAGCAGTGATAGCGGGGGGACCTCCTACGAGCAGTACTTC.

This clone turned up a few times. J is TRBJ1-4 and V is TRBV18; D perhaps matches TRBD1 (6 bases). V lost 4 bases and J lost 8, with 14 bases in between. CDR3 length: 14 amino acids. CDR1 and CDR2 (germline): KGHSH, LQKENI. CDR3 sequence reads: CASSQGHGEEKLFF. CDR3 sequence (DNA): TGTGCCAGCTCACAGGGACACGGGGAAGAAAAACTGTTTTTT.